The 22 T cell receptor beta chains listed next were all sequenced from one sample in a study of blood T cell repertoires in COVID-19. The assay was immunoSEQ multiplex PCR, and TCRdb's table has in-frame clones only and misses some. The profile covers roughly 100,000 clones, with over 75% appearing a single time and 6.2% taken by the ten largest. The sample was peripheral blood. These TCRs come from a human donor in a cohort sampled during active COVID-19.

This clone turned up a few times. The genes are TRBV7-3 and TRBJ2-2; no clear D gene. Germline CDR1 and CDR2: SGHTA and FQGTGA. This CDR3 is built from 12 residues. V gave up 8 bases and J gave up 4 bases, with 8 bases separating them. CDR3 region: CASGLGTGELFF. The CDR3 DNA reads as TGTGCCAGCGGTCTAGGCACCGGGGAGCTGTTTTTT.

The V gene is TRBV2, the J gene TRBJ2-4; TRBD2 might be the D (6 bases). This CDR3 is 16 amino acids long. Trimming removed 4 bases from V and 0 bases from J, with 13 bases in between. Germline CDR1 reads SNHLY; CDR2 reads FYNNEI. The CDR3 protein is CASSAEPGVAKNIQYF. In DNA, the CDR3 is TGTGCCAGCAGTGCGGAGCCGGGGGTAGCCAAAAACATTCAGTACTTC.

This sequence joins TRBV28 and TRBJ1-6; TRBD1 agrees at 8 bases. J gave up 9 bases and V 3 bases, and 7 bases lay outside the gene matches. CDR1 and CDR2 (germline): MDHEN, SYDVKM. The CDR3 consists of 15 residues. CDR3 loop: CASSFSQGATSPLHF. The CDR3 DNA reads TGTGCCAGCAGTTTTTCCCAGGGGGCAACTTCACCCCTCCACTTT.

CDR3 sequence reads: CASSHTGGVRNTEAFF. CDR3 in DNA: TGTGCCAGCAGCCACACAGGGGGCGTGAGGAACACTGAAGCTTTCTTT. The chain employs TRBV3-1 (or the pseudogene TRBV3-2) and TRBJ1-1, with 9 bases lining up with TRBD1. The CDR3 totals 16 residues. The germline CDR1 and CDR2 sequences are LGHDT and YNNKEL (reference sequence). Trimming at V came to 3 bases and at J to 1 base, leaving 6 bases not matched to a gene.

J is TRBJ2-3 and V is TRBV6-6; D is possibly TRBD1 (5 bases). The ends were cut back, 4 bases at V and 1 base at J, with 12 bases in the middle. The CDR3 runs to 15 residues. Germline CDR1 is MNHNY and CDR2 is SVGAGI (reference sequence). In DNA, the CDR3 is TGTGCCAGCAGTTTGACAGAAGGTCGCACAGATACGCAGTATTTT. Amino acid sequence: CASSLTEGRTDTQYF.

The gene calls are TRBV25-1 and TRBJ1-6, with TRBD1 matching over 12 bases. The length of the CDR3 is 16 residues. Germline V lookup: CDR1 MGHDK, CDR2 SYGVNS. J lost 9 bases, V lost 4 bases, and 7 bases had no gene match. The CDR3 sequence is CASSAIPGQGASPLHF. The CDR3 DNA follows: TGTGCCAGCAGTGCGATTCCGGGACAGGGGGCTTCACCCCTCCACTTT.

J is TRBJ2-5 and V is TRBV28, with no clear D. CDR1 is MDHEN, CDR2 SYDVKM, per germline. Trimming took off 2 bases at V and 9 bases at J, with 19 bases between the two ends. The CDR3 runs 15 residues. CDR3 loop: CASSLRHPTYDSQYF. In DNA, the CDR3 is TGTGCCAGCAGTTTACGACACCCCACGTATGATTCCCAGTACTTC.

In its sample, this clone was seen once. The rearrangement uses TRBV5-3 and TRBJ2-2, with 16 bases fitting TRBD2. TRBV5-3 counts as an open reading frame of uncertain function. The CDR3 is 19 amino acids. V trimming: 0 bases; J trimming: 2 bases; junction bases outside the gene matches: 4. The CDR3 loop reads CARSLGGTSGRDNTGELFF. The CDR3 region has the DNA TGTGCCAGAAGCTTGGGCGGGACTAGCGGGAGGGACAACACCGGGGAGCTGTTTTTT.

Written as DNA, the CDR3 is TGTGCCAGCAGCTTAGTGGTCGGGAGGGCCGGGGAGACCCAGTACTTC. This sequence encodes CASSLVVGRAGETQYF. This chain connects TRBV7-9 to TRBJ2-5, with 8 bases identical to TRBD2. V shed 1 base and J 5 bases; nucleotides not matched to a gene: 9. The CDR3 consists of 16 residues. The germline CDR1 and CDR2 sequences are SEHNR and FQNEAQ (reference sequence).

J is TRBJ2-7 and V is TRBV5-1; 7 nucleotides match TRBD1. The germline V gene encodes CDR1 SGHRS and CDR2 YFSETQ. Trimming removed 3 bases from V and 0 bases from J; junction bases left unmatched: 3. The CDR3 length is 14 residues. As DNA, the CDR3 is TGCGCCAGCAGCTCCGGGACAGACTCCTACGAGCAGTACTTC. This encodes CASSSGTDSYEQYF.

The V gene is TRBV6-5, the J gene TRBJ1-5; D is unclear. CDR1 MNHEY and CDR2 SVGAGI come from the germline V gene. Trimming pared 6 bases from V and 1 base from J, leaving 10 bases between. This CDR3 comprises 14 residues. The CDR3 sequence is CASRPSGSNQPQHF. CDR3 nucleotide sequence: TGTGCCAGCAGACCGTCGGGGAGCAATCAGCCCCAGCATTTT.

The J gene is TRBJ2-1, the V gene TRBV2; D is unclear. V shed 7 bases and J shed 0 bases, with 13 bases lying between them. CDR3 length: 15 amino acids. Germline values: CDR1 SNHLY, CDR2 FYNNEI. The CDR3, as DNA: TGTGCCAGCAACTTCCCGACATTCTCCTACAATGAGCAGTTCTTC. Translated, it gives CASNFPTFSYNEQFF.

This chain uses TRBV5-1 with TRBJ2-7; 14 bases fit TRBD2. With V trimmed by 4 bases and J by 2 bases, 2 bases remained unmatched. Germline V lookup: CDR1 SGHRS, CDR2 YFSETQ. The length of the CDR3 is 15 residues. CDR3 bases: TGCGCCAGCAGCGGACTAGCGGGGGGACCCTACGAGCAGTACTTC. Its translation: CASSGLAGGPYEQYF.

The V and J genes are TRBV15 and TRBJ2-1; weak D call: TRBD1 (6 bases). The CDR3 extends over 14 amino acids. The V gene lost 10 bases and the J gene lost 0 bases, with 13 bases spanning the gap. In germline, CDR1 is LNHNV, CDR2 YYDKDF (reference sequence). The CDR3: CAKGQRRSYNEQFF. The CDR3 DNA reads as TGTGCCAAAGGACAGAGGCGCTCCTACAATGAGCAGTTCTTC.

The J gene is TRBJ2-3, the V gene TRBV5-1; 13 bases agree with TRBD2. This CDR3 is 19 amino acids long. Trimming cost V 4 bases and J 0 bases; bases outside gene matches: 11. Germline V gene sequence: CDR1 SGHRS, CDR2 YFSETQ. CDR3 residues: CASSPSTSGGILSTDTQYF. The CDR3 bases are TGCGCCAGCAGCCCCTCGACTAGCGGGGGGATACTTAGCACAGATACGCAGTATTTT.

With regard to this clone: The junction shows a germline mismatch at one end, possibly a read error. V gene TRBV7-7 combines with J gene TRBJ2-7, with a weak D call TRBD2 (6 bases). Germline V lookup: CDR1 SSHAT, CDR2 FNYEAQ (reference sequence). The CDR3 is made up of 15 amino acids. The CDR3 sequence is CASSKSGRWRYEQYF. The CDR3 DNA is TGTGCTAGCAGCAAGTCAGGGAGGTGGCGGTACGAGCAGTACTTC.

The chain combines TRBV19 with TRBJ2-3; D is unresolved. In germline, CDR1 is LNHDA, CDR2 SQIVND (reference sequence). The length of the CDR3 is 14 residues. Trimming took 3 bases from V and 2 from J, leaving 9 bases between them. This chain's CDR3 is CASSIGRSTDTQYF. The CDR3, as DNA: TGTGCCAGTAGTATTGGGCGTTCCACAGATACGCAGTATTTT.

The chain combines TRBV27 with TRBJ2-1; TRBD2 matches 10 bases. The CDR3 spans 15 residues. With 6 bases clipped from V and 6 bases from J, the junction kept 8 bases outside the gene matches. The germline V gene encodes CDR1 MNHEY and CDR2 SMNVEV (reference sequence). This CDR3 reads CASRIVAGGGNEQFF. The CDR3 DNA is TGTGCCAGCAGGATTGTAGCGGGAGGTGGCAATGAGCAGTTCTTC.

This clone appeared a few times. The CDR3 spells CASTREKTGHEQYF. CDR3 coding DNA: TGCGCCAGCACTAGAGAGAAAACAGGGCACGAGCAGTACTTC. This chain links TRBV10-1 with TRBJ2-7; possible D gene TRBD1, 6 bases. The CDR3 is 14 residues long. The ends were cut back, 7 bases at V and 5 bases at J, with 18 bases in the middle. Germline CDR1 and CDR2: WNHNN and SYGVQD (reference sequence).

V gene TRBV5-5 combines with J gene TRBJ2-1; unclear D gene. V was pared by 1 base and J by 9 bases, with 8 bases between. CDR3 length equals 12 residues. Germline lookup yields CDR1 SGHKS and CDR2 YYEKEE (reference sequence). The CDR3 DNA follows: TGTGCCAGCAGCTTGTCCGGGTCTGAGCAGTTCTTC. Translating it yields CASSLSGSEQFF. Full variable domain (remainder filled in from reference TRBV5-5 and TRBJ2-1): DAGVTQSPTHLIKTRGQQVTLRCSPISGHKSVSWYQQVLGQGPQFIFQYYEKEERGRGNFPDRFSARQFPNYSSELNVNALLLGDSALYLCASSLSGSEQFFGPGTRLTVL.

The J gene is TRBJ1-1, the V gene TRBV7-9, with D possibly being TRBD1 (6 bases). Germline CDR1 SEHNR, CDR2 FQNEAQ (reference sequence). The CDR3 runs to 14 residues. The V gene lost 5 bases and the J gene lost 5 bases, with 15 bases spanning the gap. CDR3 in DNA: TGTGCCAGCAGCGTTCAGGGGCAAGGGACTGAAGCTTTCTTT. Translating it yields CASSVQGQGTEAFF.

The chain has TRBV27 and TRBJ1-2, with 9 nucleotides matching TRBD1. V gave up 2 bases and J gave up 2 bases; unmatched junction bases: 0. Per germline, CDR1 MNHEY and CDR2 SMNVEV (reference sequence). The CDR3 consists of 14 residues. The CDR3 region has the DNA TGTGCCAGCAGTTTAGGGACAGGGAACTATGGCTACACCTTC. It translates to CASSLGTGNYGYTF.